These 10 T cell receptor beta chains were sequenced from one sample in a study of shared clonotypes between healthy human individuals. Clones were read by immunoSEQ multiplex PCR, and TCRdb kept only the in-frame ones, dropping some. The sample includes about 660,000 clones, roughly 70% seen only once; the top ten take approximately 1.6%. Sequencing input: memory CD4+ T cells sorted from blood. The subset denotes: CD45RA-negative fraction. The source is a woman between 25 and 40 years old in good health.

To note about this clone: The sample has other DNA sequences that encode this CDR3 too. CDR3 in DNA: TGTGCCAGCAGCGTAGCTGGGACAACCCCAGATACGCAGTATTTT. Encoded protein: CASSVAGTTPDTQYF. The chain couples TRBV9 to TRBJ2-3; tentative D call: TRBD1 (6 bases). Trimming took 0 bases from V and 4 from J, leaving 12 bases between them. The CDR3 totals 15 residues. CDR1 is SGDLS and CDR2 is YYNGEE in the germline V gene.

The chain recombines TRBV5-1 with TRBJ2-1; D is unclear. The CDR3 runs to 14 residues. Trimming pared 3 bases from V and 5 bases from J, leaving 12 bases between. CDR1 is SGHRS and CDR2 is YFSETQ in the germline V gene. The CDR3 reads CASSSGGPNNEQFF. The CDR3 bases are TGCGCCAGCAGCTCGGGCGGTCCAAACAATGAGCAGTTCTTC.

For the CDR3, the DNA is TGTGCCAGCAGAGTGGGGGTGGAGCCCCAGCATTTT. Its translation: CASRVGVEPQHF. V usage is TRBV28 and J usage is TRBJ1-5; possible D gene TRBD1, 5 bases. The CDR3 has 12 residues. With 6 bases removed from V and 8 bases from J, the gap between germline ends came to 11 bases. CDR1 is MDHEN and CDR2 is SYDVKM in the germline V gene.

The sample holds a few counts of this clone. V is TRBV5-4 and J is TRBJ2-1; tentatively, D is TRBD2 (6 bases). In germline, CDR1 is SGHNT, CDR2 YYREEE (reference sequence). The V and J ends lost 0 bases and 8 bases respectively, with 15 bases between them. This CDR3 has 15 amino acids. CDR3 in amino acids: CASSLGREIFHEQFF. The CDR3 coding sequence is TGTGCCAGCAGCTTGGGTCGGGAGATTTTCCATGAGCAGTTCTTC.

The V gene is TRBV6-1, the J gene TRBJ2-5; D uncertain. The CDR3 runs 13 residues. Germline V CDR1 and CDR2: MNHNS, SASEGT. The V and J ends lost 7 bases and 1 base respectively, with 10 bases between them. In DNA form, the CDR3 reads TGTGCCAGCATTCGGCAGTCCCAAGAGACCCAGTACTTC. As protein: CASIRQSQETQYF.

V is TRBV11-3 and J is TRBJ2-1; the match to TRBD2 covers 7 bases. This CDR3 region has 15 residues. Germline loops: CDR1 SGHNT, CDR2 YENEEA. J lost 9 bases, V lost 6 bases, and 14 bases had no gene match. DNA for the CDR3: TGTGCCAGCAGTCGAGCGGGACCGGGTTGGGGTGAGCAGTTCTTC. This codes for CASSRAGPGWGEQFF.

The J gene is TRBJ2-2, the V gene TRBV19; 10 bases map to TRBD2. This CDR3 is built from 15 residues. The V gene end was trimmed by 2 bases and the J gene end by 6 bases; junction bases not matched to a gene: 3. Germline loops: CDR1 LNHDA, CDR2 SQIVND (reference sequence). This CDR3 reads CASSILAGAAGELFF. The CDR3 nucleotides are TGTGCCAGTAGTATACTAGCGGGAGCGGCCGGGGAGCTGTTTTTT.

The chain recombines TRBV27 with TRBJ1-2; D not certain. Trimming cost V 6 bases and J 6 bases, with 17 bases left between them. The germline gives CDR1 MNHEY, CDR2 SMNVEV (reference sequence). This CDR3 spans 14 amino acids. DNA for the CDR3: TGTGCCAGCAGCCCTGGGCTCCGCCAAGATGGCTACACCTTC. The encoded protein is CASSPGLRQDGYTF.

The chain combines TRBV28 with TRBJ1-4, with TRBD1 identical over 8 bases. This CDR3 comprises 15 residues. Trimming removed 3 bases from V and 8 bases from J; junction bases left unmatched: 8. Germline V gene lookup returns CDR1 MDHEN and CDR2 SYDVKM. As DNA, the CDR3 is TGTGCCAGCAGTTTGTATCGGACAGGGAACGAAAAACTGTTTTTT. Protein: CASSLYRTGNEKLFF.

The genes are TRBV14 and TRBJ2-7; TRBD1 matches 10 bases. The CDR3 extends over 12 amino acids. After removal of 3 bases from V and 12 bases from J, the junction contained 5 bases not matched to a gene. The germline CDR1 and CDR2 sequences are SGHDN and FVKESK. The CDR3 loop reads CASSQKDRGVYF. CDR3 in DNA: TGTGCCAGCAGCCAGAAGGACAGGGGGGTGTACTTC.